One T cell receptor beta chain is described in this entry. Libraries were prepared by immunoSEQ multiplex PCR; TCRdb keeps only in-frame clonotypes and omits some of them. The table includes more than 90,000 clones, roughly 90% detected once. The sample belongs to a study of T cell changes during pregnancy in multiple sclerosis. Germline V gene sequence: CDR1 SGHKS, CDR2 YYEKEE (reference sequence). This CDR3 region has 15 residues. The V gene end was trimmed by 1 base and the J gene end by 2 bases; junction bases not matched to a gene: 4. Sequencing was performed on peripheral blood, taken in the first trimester of pregnancy. The V call is TRBV5-5, the J call TRBJ2-7, with 9 bases matching TRBD1. This clonotype was obtained from a female donor with multiple sclerosis, enrolled in a pregnancy study. CDR3 bases: TGTGCCAGCAGCTTGCCTGGACAGGGGCCCTACGAGCAGTACTTC. It specifies CASSLPGQGPYEQYF.